The clone carrying this TCR beta chain appeared once. This sample was included in a study of blood T cell repertoires in COVID-19. About the research overall: Acute-phase and convalescent COVID-19 samples originated in the United States, Italy and Spain. PBMCs, B-cell-depleted T cells, or T cells provided the cDNA or gDNA that made up the material.

Trimming removed 6 bases at V and 7 bases at J, with 10 bases between. Germline V gene sequence: CDR1 MNHEY, CDR2 SVGAGI. This CDR3 contains 11 residues. In the source study's methods: Reference gene primer amplification gave estimated nucleated cell counts. The assay was immunoSEQ multiplex PCR, and TCRdb's table has in-frame clones only and misses some. The DNA was the basis for D and trimming; V, J and clone size are from that table. The table lists 200,000 or so clones, 86% of them singletons, with approximately 0.75% in the top ten. The chain combines TRBV6-5 with TRBJ2-7; the D gene is possibly TRBD1 (6 bases). This TCR came from a woman in her sixties or seventies with acute or convalescent COVID-19. Sequencing was done on a sample of peripheral blood. CDR3 in amino acids: CASRTGYEQYF. The CDR3 DNA reads TGTGCCAGCAGAACAGGGTATGAGCAGTACTTC.